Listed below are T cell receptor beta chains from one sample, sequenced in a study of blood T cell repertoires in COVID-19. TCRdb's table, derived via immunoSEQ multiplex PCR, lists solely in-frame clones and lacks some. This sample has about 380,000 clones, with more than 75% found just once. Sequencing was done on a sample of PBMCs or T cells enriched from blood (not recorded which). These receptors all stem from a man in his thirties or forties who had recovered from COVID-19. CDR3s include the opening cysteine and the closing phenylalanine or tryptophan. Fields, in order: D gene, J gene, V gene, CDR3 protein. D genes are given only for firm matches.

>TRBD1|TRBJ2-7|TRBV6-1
CASSENAYWTGENYEQYF
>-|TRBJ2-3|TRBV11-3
CASSPGQGGTDTQYF
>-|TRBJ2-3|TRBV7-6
CASSLGSIGGDTQYF
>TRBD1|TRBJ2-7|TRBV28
CASGGQGAFHEQYF
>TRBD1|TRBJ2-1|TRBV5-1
CASSTGTGNEQFF
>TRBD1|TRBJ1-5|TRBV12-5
CASGFETGDNQPQHF
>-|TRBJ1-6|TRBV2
CASRTAEGSPLHF
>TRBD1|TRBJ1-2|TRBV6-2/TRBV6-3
CASSKGQGVHGYTF
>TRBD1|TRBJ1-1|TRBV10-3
CAISLGQGARETEAFF
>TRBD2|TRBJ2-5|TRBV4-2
CASSQDLLRGGKETQYF
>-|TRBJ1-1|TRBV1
CTSSQDPGQGAEAFF
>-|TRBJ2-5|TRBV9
CASSRKAGGQETQYF
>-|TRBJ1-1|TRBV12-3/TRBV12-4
CASSPRTEAFF
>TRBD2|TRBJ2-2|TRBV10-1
CASSEAASGGYPTGELFF
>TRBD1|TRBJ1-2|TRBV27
CASKTGGYGYTF
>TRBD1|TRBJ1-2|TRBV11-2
CASSLQGAGDYGYTF
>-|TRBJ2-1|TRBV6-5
CASTRGGGDEQFF
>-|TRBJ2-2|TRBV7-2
CASSLGVRRYTGELFF
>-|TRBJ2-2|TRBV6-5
CASSRGLVGELFF
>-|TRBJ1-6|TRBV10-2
CASSGSGFSNSPLHF
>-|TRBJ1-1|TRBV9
CASSRSLAEEKAFF
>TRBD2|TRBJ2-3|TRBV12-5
CASGLSGGAADTQYF
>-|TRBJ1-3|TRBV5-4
CASSLGGSRPGNTIYF
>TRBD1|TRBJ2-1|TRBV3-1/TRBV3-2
CASSRRQGFNEQFF
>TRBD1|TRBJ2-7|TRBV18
CASSPPSGRGSEQYF
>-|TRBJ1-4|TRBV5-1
CASSFDERNEKLFF
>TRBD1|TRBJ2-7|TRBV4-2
CASSPDRVTYEQYF
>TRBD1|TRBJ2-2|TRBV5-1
CASSRDRETLNTGELFF
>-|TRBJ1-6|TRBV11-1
CASSSRVGATSPLHF
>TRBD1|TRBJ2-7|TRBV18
CASSPGTGGSYEQYF
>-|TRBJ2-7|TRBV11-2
CASSLELGNAPGSRQYF
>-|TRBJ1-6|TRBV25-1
CASSDPVYNSPLHF
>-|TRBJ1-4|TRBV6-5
CASSNQETGEKLFF
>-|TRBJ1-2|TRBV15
CATSRDRTGYGYTF
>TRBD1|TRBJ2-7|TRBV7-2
CASSFPQGARYEQYF
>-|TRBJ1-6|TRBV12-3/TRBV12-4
CASSERQDSPLHF
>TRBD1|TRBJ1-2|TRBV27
CASSSGPGQGPYGYTF
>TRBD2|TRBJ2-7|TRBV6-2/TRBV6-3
CASSYSRGLAGHEQYF
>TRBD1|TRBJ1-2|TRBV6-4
CASSDFRTGGGGYTF
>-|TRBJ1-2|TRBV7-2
CASSSGVNYGYTF
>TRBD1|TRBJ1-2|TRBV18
CASSPTGQRLYGYTF
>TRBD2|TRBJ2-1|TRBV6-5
CASSYGGTTEEQFF